This TCR beta chain was sequenced during a study of blood T cell repertoires in COVID-19. The overall study: COVID-19 samples, acute and convalescent, were from the United States, Italy and Spain.

This table comes from immunoSEQ multiplex PCR, and its TCRdb copy is limited to in-frame clones, with some not included. This table has about 260,000 clones, 88% appearing once. Individuals aged about 18 to 89 years were recruited from 24 US areas. Assignment of participants to cohorts was predicated upon participant-reported clinical history. The germline V gene encodes CDR1 MNHEY and CDR2 SVGAGI. Trimming took 6 bases from V and 9 from J; bases not matched to a gene: 16. The length of the CDR3 is 15 residues. Sequences were obtained from PBMCs or T cells enriched from blood (not recorded which). This TCR derives from a woman aged 40-49 years with acute COVID-19. The rearrangement links TRBV6-5 to TRBJ2-5; 7 bases are a match to TRBD1. The CDR3 sequence is CASRAPGQDTEPQYF. The CDR3 coding sequence is TGTGCCAGCAGAGCACCCGGACAGGACACTGAGCCCCAGTACTTC.